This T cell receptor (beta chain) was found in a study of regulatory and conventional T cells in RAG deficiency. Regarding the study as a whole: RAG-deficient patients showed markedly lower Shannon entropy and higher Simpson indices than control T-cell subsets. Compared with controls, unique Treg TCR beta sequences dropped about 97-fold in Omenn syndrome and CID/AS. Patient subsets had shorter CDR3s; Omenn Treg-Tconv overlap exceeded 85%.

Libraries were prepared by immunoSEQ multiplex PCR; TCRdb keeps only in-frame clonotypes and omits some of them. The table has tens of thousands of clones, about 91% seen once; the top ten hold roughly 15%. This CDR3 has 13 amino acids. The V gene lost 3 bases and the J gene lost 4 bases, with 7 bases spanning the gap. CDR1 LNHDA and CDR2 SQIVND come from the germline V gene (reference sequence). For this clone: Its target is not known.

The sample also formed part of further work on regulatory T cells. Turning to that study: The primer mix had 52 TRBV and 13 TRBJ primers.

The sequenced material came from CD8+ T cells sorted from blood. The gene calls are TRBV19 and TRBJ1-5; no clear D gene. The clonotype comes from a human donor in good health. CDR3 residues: CASSIQANQPQHF. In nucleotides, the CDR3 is TGTGCCAGTAGTATCCAAGCGAATCAGCCCCAGCATTTT.